A single sample is the source of the 21 T cell receptor beta chains below, sequenced in a study of human T cells and chemical hapten exposure. TCRdb passed the RACE reads through MiXCR, listing each CDR3 protein once. The sample consists of around 380,000 distinct CDR3 sequences, more than 4.5% of them appearing once. This sample's time point: patch test 1, 2 weeks after DPC sensitization. The treatment was: therapeutic diphenylcyclopropenone sensitization with weekly scalp DPC. Sequencing used whole blood, obtained in connection with sensitization to the hapten diphenylcyclopropenone (DPC). The receptors originated from a woman in her 50s with alopecia areata. Some clones in this sample may be carry-over from other donors' samples.

Ten or more counts support this clonotype. This rearrangement joins TRBV20-1 to TRBJ2-6; D gene unclear. This CDR3 is 15 amino acids long. The V and J ends lost 3 bases and 0 bases respectively, with 9 bases between them. Germline CDR1 reads DFQATT; CDR2 reads SNEGSKA (reference sequence). Written as DNA, the CDR3 is TGCAGTGCTAGTGTTTCCAGCTCTGGGGCCAACGTCCTGACTTTC. It translates to CSASVSSSGANVLTF.

This clonotype was recorded at least ten times. This chain links TRBV4-1 with TRBJ1-5, with D possibly matching TRBD1 (5 bases). Germline loops: CDR1 MGHRA, CDR2 YSYEKL. V was cut by 1 base and J by 7 bases, with 11 bases left in between. The CDR3 runs to 14 residues. For the CDR3, the DNA is TGCGCCAGCAGCCAAGCCGGACAAAGGCAGCCCCAGCATTTT. It encodes CASSQAGQRQPQHF.

The CDR3 DNA sequence: TGTGCCAGCAGCTTGGCGGGAGGGCCGGAGAATGAGCAGTTCTTC. Its translation is CASSLAGGPENEQFF. This chain uses TRBV11-3 with TRBJ2-1; TRBD2 matches 9 bases. The germline CDR1 and CDR2 sequences are SGHNT and YENEEA. The CDR3 length is 15 residues. After removal of 3 bases from V and 7 bases from J, the junction contained 7 bases not matched to a gene.

V is TRBV4-3 and J is TRBJ1-1; D possibly corresponds to TRBD1 (6 bases). The CDR3 contains 16 residues. Trimming took off 2 bases at V and 0 bases at J, with 13 bases between the two ends. Per germline, CDR1 LGHNA and CDR2 YSLEER. DNA for the CDR3: TGCGCCAGCAGCCAATCCCCGACAGGCCTGAACACTGAAGCTTTCTTT. Translated: CASSQSPTGLNTEAFF.

As to this clonotype: Since a much larger clone is just one base distant, this may be a read error. This rearrangement joins TRBV5-1 to TRBJ2-7; possibly TRBD1 for D (5 bases). V dropped 4 bases and J dropped 5 bases, with 19 bases sitting between them. The CDR3 contains 15 residues. Per the germline V gene, CDR1 is SGHRS and CDR2 is YFSETQ. Written as DNA, the CDR3 is TGCGCCAGCAGCCAACGGACGGAATCAGGGAACGAGCAGTACTTC. Amino acids: CASSQRTESGNEQYF. Variable domain in full (rest from reference TRBV5-1 and TRBJ2-7): KAGVTQTPRYLIKTRGQQVTLSCSPISGHRSVSWYQQTPGQGLQFLFEYFSETQRNKGNFPGRFSGRQFSNSRSEMNVSTLELGDSALYLCASSQRTESGNEQYFGPGTRLTVT.

This clonotype was seen repeatedly, ten times or more. The chain is built from TRBV9 and TRBJ2-3; D is unresolved. CDR1 SGDLS and CDR2 YYNGEE come from the germline V gene. Trimming removed 0 bases at V and 0 bases at J, with 8 bases between. CDR3 length: 15 amino acids. CDR3 bases: TGTGCCAGCAGCGTAGGGGCGGTAAGCACAGATACGCAGTATTTT. It yields the protein CASSVGAVSTDTQYF.

The chain links TRBV12-3 or TRBV12-4 to TRBJ2-7, with D uncertain. V lost 6 bases, J lost 2 bases, and 14 bases lay in between. The CDR3 totals 14 residues. CDR3 residues: CASSRTEKPYEQYF. The CDR3 DNA follows: TGTGCCAGCAGCCGGACGGAAAAACCCTACGAGCAGTACTTC.

This clonotype was seen ten or more times. The V call is TRBV6-1, the J call TRBJ2-3, with unresolved D. The V gene's germline CDR1 is MNHNS and CDR2 SASEGT. Between the trimmed V and J ends, which lost 6 bases and 1 base, there was a span of 17 bases. The CDR3 totals 16 residues. CDR3 region: CASSPRRLPGTDTQYF. The CDR3 DNA follows: TGTGCCAGCAGCCCACGCCGACTCCCTGGCACAGATACGCAGTATTTT.

The chain carries TRBV28 and TRBJ2-7; no firm D call. Germline V gives CDR1 MDHEN, CDR2 SYDVKM. The CDR3 totals 13 residues. V lost 7 bases, J lost 3 bases, and 13 bases lay in between. The chain's CDR3 is CASTPGDRYEQYF. CDR3 DNA: TGTGCCAGCACCCCCGGAGATCGCTACGAGCAGTACTTC.

This clonotype was picked up many times. V gene TRBV11-2 combines with J gene TRBJ2-3; D is uncertain. Deletions cut 6 bases from V and 3 bases from J, with 16 bases between. CDR1 is SGHAT and CDR2 is FQNNGV in the germline V gene. The CDR3 runs 15 residues. The CDR3 bases are TGTGCCAGCAGTCCTATGAGTTCGGCTACAGATACGCAGTATTTT. This codes for CASSPMSSATDTQYF.

This clonotype was seen only a few times. The V call is TRBV7-9, the J call TRBJ1-2, with unresolved D. CDR3 length: 14 residues. Trimming took 5 bases from V and 3 from J, leaving 13 bases between them. CDR1 and CDR2 (germline): SEHNR, FQNEAQ (reference sequence). CDR3 amino acids: CASSPPQAYYGYTF. In DNA, the CDR3 is TGTGCCAGCAGCCCGCCCCAGGCGTACTATGGCTACACCTTC.

The chain uses TRBV5-4 and TRBJ1-1; 8 positions agree with TRBD1. This CDR3 contains 12 residues. After removal of 4 bases from V and 10 bases from J, the junction contained 6 bases not matched to a gene. Germline CDR1 and CDR2: SGHNT and YYREEE (reference sequence). CDR3 region: CASSLTGGRAFF. The CDR3 DNA reads as TGTGCCAGCAGCCTCACAGGGGGAAGAGCTTTCTTT.

This clonotype has a handful of counts. V and J are TRBV10-3 and TRBJ1-5; D not certain. The CDR3 is 13 residues long. V was pared by 3 bases and J by 5 bases, with 8 bases between. Germline lookup yields CDR1 ENHRY and CDR2 SYGVKD. The CDR3 region has the DNA TGTGCCATCAGTGATGAGACGGATCAGCCCCAGCATTTT. Its protein product is CAISDETDQPQHF.

This clonotype was counted many times. The V call is TRBV24-1, the J call TRBJ1-2; maybe TRBD1 (5 bases). The germline V gene has CDR1 KGHDR and CDR2 SFDVKD. This CDR3 is 13 amino acids long. Trimming removed 9 bases at V and 8 bases at J, with 18 bases between. This CDR3 is CATAGADLWGYTF. In DNA, the CDR3 is TGTGCCACCGCCGGGGCAGACCTATGGGGCTACACCTTC.

This clonotype showed up just a few times. The chain has TRBV13 and TRBJ2-2; no clear D gene. V was shortened by 5 bases and J by 2 bases, with 15 bases between the two germline ends. The CDR3 loop spans 16 amino acids. Per germline, CDR1 PRHDT and CDR2 FYEKMQ (reference sequence). CDR3 bases: TGTGCCAGCAGCCAACCCAGTATGGGAAACACCGGGGAGCTGTTTTTT. It translates to CASSQPSMGNTGELFF.

This clonotype showed up just a few times. The chain combines TRBV12-3 or TRBV12-4 with TRBJ2-1; tentative D call: TRBD2 (5 bases). Trimming removed 5 bases at V and 3 bases at J, with 20 bases between. This CDR3 region has 17 residues. The CDR3 region is CASSTLLGELVYNEQFF. The CDR3 bases are TGTGCCAGCAGTACCCTCTTGGGAGAATTAGTCTACAATGAGCAGTTCTTC.

In the case of this clonotype: A much larger clone differs from this one at a single base, so this may be a read error. The V gene is TRBV14, the J gene TRBJ2-7; 8 bases match TRBD2. CDR3 length: 12 residues. Per germline, CDR1 SGHDN and CDR2 FVKESK. Here the CDR3 DNA reads TGTGCCGGCAGCGGGGGTTCCTACGAGCAGTACTTC. It encodes CAGSGGSYEQYF. Filled out from reference TRBV14 and TRBJ2-7, the complete variable domain reads EAGVTQFPSHSVIEKGQTVTLRCDPISGHDNLYWYRRVMGKEIKFLLHFVKESKQDESGMPNNRFLAERTGGTYSTLKVQPAELEDSGVYFCAGSGGSYEQYFGPGTRLTVT.

The rearrangement uses TRBV7-9 and TRBJ2-4; TRBD1 is a possible D gene (5 bases). V lost 5 bases, J lost 0 bases, and 17 bases lay in between. CDR1 and CDR2 (germline): SEHNR, FQNEAQ (reference sequence). There are 17 residues in the CDR3. In nucleotides, the CDR3 is TGTGCCAGCAGCCCCCAGGGTTCCCATCTAGCCAAAAACATTCAGTACTTC. Residues: CASSPQGSHLAKNIQYF.

This clonotype was seen a handful of times. CDR3 residues: CASSETSGGNEQFF. CDR3 nucleotides: TGTGCCAGCTCGGAGACTAGCGGGGGAAATGAGCAGTTCTTC. The V and J genes are TRBV18 and TRBJ2-1; TRBD2 aligns across 12 bases. This CDR3 contains 14 residues. The V gene end was trimmed by 6 bases and the J gene end by 7 bases; junction bases not matched to a gene: 4. Germline-derived CDR1 and CDR2 are KGHSH and LQKENI.

The J gene is TRBJ1-4, the V gene TRBV20-1; possible D gene TRBD1, 5 bases. V was pared by 6 bases and J by 3 bases, with 11 bases between. The germline gives CDR1 DFQATT, CDR2 SNEGSKA (reference sequence). The CDR3 totals 13 residues. CDR3 residues: CSALGDSNEKLFF. CDR3 DNA sequence: TGCAGTGCGCTGGGGGATTCTAATGAAAAACTGTTTTTT.

The chain links TRBV2 to TRBJ2-4; 7 nucleotides line up with TRBD1. CDR1 is SNHLY and CDR2 is FYNNEI in the germline V gene. V lost 6 bases, J lost 5 bases, and 4 bases stayed unmatched. The CDR3 contains 13 residues. The CDR3 loop reads CASRGTVENIQYF. In nucleotides, the CDR3 is TGTGCCAGCAGGGGGACAGTTGAAAACATTCAGTACTTC.